One and the same sample provided the 21 T cell receptor beta chains below, sequenced in a study of CXCR4 blockade with PD-1 therapy in pancreatic cancer. Produced via immunoSEQ multiplex PCR; TCRdb's table is partial and in-frame only. Of about 1,700 clones in the sample, over 30% are singletons; the top ten hold around 15%. The material sequenced was tumor tissue. These receptors were collected from a human donor with pancreatic ductal adenocarcinoma.

This clone counts as medium-sized. The chain links TRBV4-1 to TRBJ2-5; 10 nucleotides align to TRBD2. Germline CDR1 reads MGHRA; CDR2 reads YSYEKL. The CDR3 totals 17 residues. Trimming took 0 bases from V and 3 from J; bases not matched to a gene: 7. CDR3 residues: CASSQDPRAGGKETQYF. CDR3 DNA sequence: TGCGCCAGCAGCCAAGATCCTCGAGCGGGGGGGAAAGAGACCCAGTACTTC.

There are a few counts of this clone. The chain uses TRBV9 and TRBJ2-3, with TRBD2 identical over 8 bases. J lost 5 bases, V lost 7 bases, and 3 bases had no gene match. Germline CDR1 reads SGDLS; CDR2 reads YYNGEE. This CDR3 is 12 amino acids long. CDR3 bases: TGTGCCAGCGAGGCGGGAGGAGATACGCAGTATTTT. It translates to CASEAGGDTQYF. Together with reference TRBV9 and TRBJ2-3, the CDR3 gives the full variable domain: DSGVTQTPKHLITATGQRVTLRCSPRSGDLSVYWYQQSLDQGLQFLIQYYNGEERAKGNILERFSAQQFPDLHSELNLSSLELGDSALYFCASEAGGDTQYFGPGTRLTVL.

This clone has only a few counts. The V call is TRBV11-3, the J call TRBJ1-2; 7 positions match TRBD1. Germline lookup yields CDR1 SGHNT and CDR2 YENEEA. The CDR3 loop spans 17 amino acids. Trimming removed 3 bases from V and 4 bases from J; junction bases left unmatched: 14. CDR3 DNA: TGTGCCAGCAGCTTGTATGGGACAGCTTCACAACTCTATGGCTACACCTTC. This sequence encodes CASSLYGTASQLYGYTF.

The chain employs TRBV5-1 and TRBJ2-2, with a possible D match to TRBD1 (6 bases). Germline CDR1 is SGHRS and CDR2 is YFSETQ. This CDR3 region has 16 residues. V gave up 0 bases and J gave up 3 bases, with 12 bases separating them. This chain's CDR3 is CASSLARDTYTGELFF. DNA of the CDR3: TGCGCCAGCAGCTTGGCCCGGGACACTTACACCGGGGAGCTGTTTTTT.

The V gene is TRBV18, the J gene TRBJ2-1, with a tentative D call TRBD2 (5 bases). The germline V gene encodes CDR1 KGHSH and CDR2 LQKENI. V was clipped by 3 bases and J by 2 bases, with 17 bases between them. This CDR3 region has 17 residues. The CDR3 DNA reads TGTGCCAGCTCACCGCCCGGCTACGGAGGCGCCTACAATGAGCAGTTCTTC. Protein: CASSPPGYGGAYNEQFF.

The table lists this clone with a few counts. The chain carries TRBV30 and TRBJ1-6; D is perhaps TRBD1 (5 bases). The CDR3 runs 15 residues. Germline-derived CDR1 and CDR2 are GTSNPN and SVGIG (reference sequence). Trimming removed 4 bases from V and 7 bases from J, with 17 bases in between. CDR3 DNA: TGTGCCTGGAAATCTCCTCAGGGATGGAATTCACCCCTCCACTTT. Translating gives CAWKSPQGWNSPLHF.

This chain uses TRBV19 with TRBJ2-7; TRBD1 is a possible D gene (5 bases). The V end was cut by 3 bases, the J end by 5 bases, with 14 bases between. The CDR3 contains 14 residues. Germline CDR1 is LNHDA and CDR2 is SQIVND (reference sequence). CDR3 sequence reads: CASSISPQGHEQYF. The CDR3 coding sequence is TGTGCCAGTAGTATCTCACCCCAGGGCCACGAGCAGTACTTC.

V and J are TRBV15 and TRBJ2-2; 9 nucleotides line up with TRBD2. This CDR3 contains 17 residues. Germline V CDR1 and CDR2: LNHNV, YYDKDF (reference sequence). CDR3 bases: TGTGCTACGTCGGGGGGCAGGAGCGGGAGGTGGACCGGGGAGCTGTTTTTT. Its translation: CATSGGRSGRWTGELFF.

CDR3 sequence: CASSTTGVGRPYEQYF. The CDR3 DNA is TGTGCCAGTAGCACGACGGGGGTGGGCAGACCCTACGAGCAGTACTTC. The chain uses TRBV19 and TRBJ2-7, with D maybe TRBD2 (6 bases). Germline assignment: CDR1 LNHDA and CDR2 SQIVND (reference sequence). The CDR3 runs 16 residues. V lost 6 bases and J lost 2, with 20 bases in between.

V and J are TRBV6-8 and TRBJ2-1; the match to TRBD2 covers 7 bases. This CDR3 has 14 amino acids. Germline CDR1 MNHGY, CDR2 SAAAGT. The ends lost 8 bases at V and 5 bases at J; junction bases unmatched: 9. CDR3 sequence reads: CASFAGTTNNEQFF. The CDR3 region has the DNA TGTGCCAGCTTTGCCGGGACTACCAACAATGAGCAGTTCTTC.

This clone is medium-sized (0.01 to 0.1%) in the sample. V and J are TRBV6-8 and TRBJ2-7; TRBD2 agrees at 8 bases. The CDR3 is made up of 14 amino acids. V was clipped by 6 bases and J by 2 bases; unmatched bases: 6. The germline gives CDR1 MNHGY, CDR2 SAAAGT. The CDR3 loop is CASRRPGGAYEQYF. CDR3 in DNA: TGTGCCAGCAGGAGACCGGGGGGGGCCTACGAGCAGTACTTC.

This clone was counted between two and nine times. This chain links TRBV11-3 with TRBJ2-5; 7 bases are a match to TRBD2. Germline V gives CDR1 SGHNT, CDR2 YENEEA. The CDR3 sequence is 15 residues long. J was trimmed by 1 base and V by 3 bases; bases with no gene match: 5. The CDR3 DNA reads TGTGCCAGCAGCTTGAAGGTAGCGGGCCAAGAGACCCAGTACTTC. Translated: CASSLKVAGQETQYF.

The sample holds a few counts of this clone. J is TRBJ2-2 and V is TRBV2; no clear D. Germline CDR1 SNHLY, CDR2 FYNNEI. V was clipped by 2 bases and J by 4 bases, with 11 bases between them. This CDR3 has 15 residues. CDR3 DNA sequence: TGTGCCAGCAGTGAATGGTCAGGTTCCACCGGGGAGCTGTTTTTT. Its protein product is CASSEWSGSTGELFF.

This clone is categorized as large. This chain connects TRBV9 to TRBJ2-1, with TRBD1 as a possible D gene (5 bases). Trimming removed 0 bases from V and 7 bases from J, with 8 bases in between. The CDR3 totals 13 residues. Germline V CDR1 and CDR2: SGDLS, YYNGEE. The CDR3 coding sequence is TGTGCCAGCAGCGTAGAGACAGTGAATGAGCAGTTCTTC. Its protein product is CASSVETVNEQFF. The variable domain in full, with the rest retrieved from reference TRBV9 and TRBJ2-1, is DSGVTQTPKHLITATGQRVTLRCSPRSGDLSVYWYQQSLDQGLQFLIQYYNGEERAKGNILERFSAQQFPDLHSELNLSSLELGDSALYFCASSVETVNEQFFGPGTRLTVL.

The chain employs TRBV15 and TRBJ1-6; tentatively, D is TRBD1 (5 bases). The length of the CDR3 is 16 residues. V lost 2 bases to trimming and J lost 12 bases, with 20 bases between them. The germline CDR1 and CDR2 sequences are LNHNV and YYDKDF (reference sequence). DNA of the CDR3: TGTGCCACCAGCAGATTATACGTCTCCGGGGGTGTACCCCTCCACTTT. It is translated as CATSRLYVSGGVPLHF.

The chain uses TRBV15 and TRBJ2-7, with 10 bases that match TRBD2. The germline V gene has CDR1 LNHNV and CDR2 YYDKDF (reference sequence). J lost 7 bases, V lost 3 bases, and 9 bases had no gene match. This CDR3 has 15 amino acids. This CDR3 is CATSSALAGEKEQYF. As DNA, the CDR3 is TGTGCCACCAGCAGCGCGCTAGCGGGAGAGAAAGAGCAGTACTTC.

This chain uses TRBV19 with TRBJ2-7; D is undetermined. Trimming stripped 4 bases from V and 6 bases from J, with 10 bases between. Germline CDR1 reads LNHDA; CDR2 reads SQIVND (reference sequence). The length of the CDR3 is 12 residues. The CDR3: CASSTRFGEQYF. The CDR3 region has the DNA TGTGCCAGTAGTACGCGTTTTGGCGAGCAGTACTTC.

This chain joins TRBV11-3 and TRBJ1-4; 8 bases are a match to TRBD1. Germline V gene data show CDR1 as SGHNT and CDR2 as YENEEA. The CDR3 is made up of 15 amino acids. V shed 5 bases and J 5 bases; nucleotides not matched to a gene: 7. Here the CDR3 DNA reads TGTGCCAGCAGCCAAGTAACAGGGGGGAATGAAAAACTGTTTTTT. Amino acid sequence: CASSQVTGGNEKLFF.

The table lists this clone with a count of one. The CDR3 sequence: CASSPEGLGVSTEAFF. CDR3 in DNA: TGTGCCAGCTCACCAGAGGGTTTAGGGGTGAGCACTGAAGCTTTCTTT. The chain recombines TRBV18 with TRBJ1-1; TRBD1 is a possible D gene (5 bases). The CDR3 length is 16 residues. In germline, CDR1 is KGHSH, CDR2 LQKENI. Trimming cost V 2 bases and J 4 bases, with 17 bases left between them.

This clone was seen a single time. In DNA form, the CDR3 reads TGTGCCAGTAGTACAACAACAGGCAAAAACATTCAGTACTTC. It encodes CASSTTTGKNIQYF. The chain couples TRBV19 to TRBJ2-4, with a weak D call TRBD1 (5 bases). This CDR3 has 14 amino acids. V was shortened by 4 bases and J by 3 bases, with 10 bases between the two germline ends. Germline-derived CDR1 and CDR2 are LNHDA and SQIVND (reference sequence).

This rearrangement joins TRBV11-3 to TRBJ1-4; no clear D gene. The CDR3 covers 15 residues. Germline CDR1 reads SGHNT; CDR2 reads YENEEA. V shed 5 bases and J shed 2 bases, with 12 bases lying between them. As DNA, the CDR3 is TGTGCCAGCAGCCCCCCGGGAGCTACTAATGAAAAACTGTTTTTT. This translates into CASSPPGATNEKLFF.